Following are 14 T cell receptor beta chains from one sample sequenced in a study of early T cells in non-severe SARS-CoV-2 infection. MiXCR was run by TCRdb on the 5' RACE reads, yielding one entry per CDR3 protein. Of about 77,000 distinct CDR3 sequences in the sample, 15% to 20% were seen once. The sequencing input was whole blood. These receptors were obtained from an adult who was a healthcare worker with PCR-confirmed SARS-CoV-2 infection or an uninfected control (not recorded which).

The CDR3, as DNA: TGCAGTGCTAGAGATCATCAGGGGCACTCTGGGGCCAACGTCCTGACTTTC. Protein: CSARDHQGHSGANVLTF. V and J are TRBV20-1 and TRBJ2-6; D is perhaps TRBD1 (6 bases). In germline, CDR1 is DFQATT, CDR2 SNEGSKA (reference sequence). V was cut by 0 bases and J by 0 bases, with 12 bases left in between. There are 17 residues in the CDR3.

The J gene is TRBJ1-2, the V gene TRBV20-1; 8 bases line up with TRBD1. CDR1 is DFQATT and CDR2 is SNEGSKA in the germline V gene (reference sequence). V shed 6 bases, J shed 8 bases, and the junction held 8 bases outside the gene matches. This CDR3 is 12 amino acids long. DNA for the CDR3: TGCAGTGCCAAGACAGGGGTTGCCGGCTACACCTTC. This codes for CSAKTGVAGYTF.

There are a few counts of this clonotype. This rearrangement joins TRBV18 to TRBJ1-4; D gene ambiguous. Looked up from germline, CDR1 is KGHSH and CDR2 is LQKENI. V lost 0 bases and J 4 bases, leaving 9 bases between the germline ends. This CDR3 has 15 residues. The CDR3 coding sequence is TGTGCCAGCTCACCACCGGCAGCCCTTAATGAAAAACTGTTTTTT. Amino acid sequence: CASSPPAALNEKLFF.

The chain has TRBV24-1 and TRBJ2-3, with 10 bases lining up with TRBD1. The germline V gene has CDR1 KGHDR and CDR2 SFDVKD. CDR3 size: 15 residues. J was trimmed by 2 bases and V by 5 bases; bases with no gene match: 3. Written as DNA, the CDR3 is TGTGCCACCAGTGTGAGACAGGGGGCCACAGATACGCAGTATTTT. It codes for CATSVRQGATDTQYF.

V gene TRBV29-1 combines with J gene TRBJ1-2, with 7 bases lining up with TRBD1. The CDR3 is 12 amino acids. Germline V lookup: CDR1 SQVTM, CDR2 ANQGSEA. Trimming took 6 bases from V and 4 from J; bases not matched to a gene: 5. The CDR3, as DNA: TGCAGCGTCGCTGGACAGGCCTATGGCTACACCTTC. Encoded protein: CSVAGQAYGYTF.

The rearrangement joins TRBV10-2 to TRBJ2-1, with D perhaps TRBD1 (7 bases). Trimming shortened V by 8 bases and J by 5 bases, and 25 bases separated the two germline ends. CDR3 length equals 17 residues. In germline, CDR1 is WSHSY, CDR2 SAAADI. The DNA for the CDR3 is TGCGCCAGCCGTGGCATCATGACAGGGAGGACAAACAATGAGCAGTTCTTC. Translated: CASRGIMTGRTNNEQFF.

This chain uses TRBV7-9 with TRBJ2-1; 16 nucleotides align to TRBD2. This CDR3 has 15 residues. Losses at the gene ends were 2 bases for V and 13 bases for J; bases not matched to a gene: 5. Germline assignment: CDR1 SEHNR and CDR2 FQNEAQ (reference sequence). This CDR3 reads CASSLPGLAGGDQFF. The CDR3 DNA is TGTGCCAGCAGCTTACCGGGACTAGCGGGAGGGGACCAGTTCTTC. Together with reference TRBV7-9 and TRBJ2-1, the CDR3 gives the full variable domain: DTGVSQNPRHKITKRGQNVTFRCDPISEHNRLYWYRQTLGQGPEFLTYFQNEAQLEKSRLLSDRFSAERPKGSFSTLEIQRTEQGDSAMYLCASSLPGLAGGDQFFGPGTRLTVL.

The table lists this clonotype with a count of one. This could be a read error, since a much larger clone is one nucleotide away. J is TRBJ2-2 and V is TRBV6-5; D may be TRBD2 (6 bases). The CDR3 contains 16 residues. Germline-derived CDR1 and CDR2 are MNHEY and SVGAGI. V lost 2 bases and J lost 3, with 13 bases in between. The CDR3 nucleotides read TGTGCCAGCAGTTACACGGCAGGACTACACACCGGGGAGCTGTTTTTT. Translation gives CASSYTAGLHTGELFF.

This clonotype showed up just a few times. This chain connects TRBV20-1 to TRBJ2-1; no reliable D call. V lost 5 bases and J lost 0, with 8 bases in between. CDR1 DFQATT and CDR2 SNEGSKA come from the germline V gene (reference sequence). The CDR3 is 13 amino acids. This CDR3 is CSAPVSSYNEQFF. In DNA form, the CDR3 reads TGCAGTGCTCCCGTCAGCTCCTACAATGAGCAGTTCTTC.

V and J are TRBV6-6 and TRBJ2-2, with D perhaps TRBD2 (6 bases). CDR3 size: 14 residues. Germline CDR1 is MNHNY and CDR2 is SVGAGI (reference sequence). V was shortened by 4 bases and J by 6 bases, with 12 bases between the two germline ends. CDR3 sequence reads: CASSLRGSPGELFF. The CDR3 DNA reads as TGTGCCAGCAGTTTACGGGGGTCCCCCGGGGAGCTGTTTTTT.

The chain couples TRBV4-1 to TRBJ2-2; perhaps TRBD1 as D (5 bases). The CDR3 is 15 amino acids. From germline, CDR1 is MGHRA and CDR2 YSYEKL. V was clipped by 1 base and J by 5 bases, with 11 bases between them. For the CDR3, the DNA is TGCGCCAGCAGCCAAGTGCCAGGGCGAACCGGGGAGCTGTTTTTT. Its protein is CASSQVPGRTGELFF.

This clonotype was observed a few times. The chain has TRBV5-1 and TRBJ1-2; D ambiguous. CDR1 and CDR2 (germline): SGHRS, YFSETQ. V gave up 0 bases and J gave up 4 bases, with 7 bases separating them. The CDR3 spans 13 residues. The CDR3 sequence: CASSLVTGYGYTF. The DNA for the CDR3 is TGCGCCAGCAGCTTGGTTACCGGCTATGGCTACACCTTC.

The chain combines TRBV9 with TRBJ1-1; D not resolved. In germline, CDR1 is SGDLS, CDR2 YYNGEE. The germline V and J ends were trimmed by 0 bases and 2 bases, with 5 bases remaining between them. The CDR3 totals 13 residues. The CDR3 region is CASSVAHNTEAFF. DNA of the CDR3: TGTGCCAGCAGCGTAGCCCATAACACTGAAGCTTTCTTT.

This clonotype was seen a few times. J is TRBJ2-2 and V is TRBV28; 11 bases are a match to TRBD2. This CDR3 contains 18 residues. V was clipped by 6 bases and J by 6 bases; unmatched bases: 15. Germline V gene lookup returns CDR1 MDHEN and CDR2 SYDVKM. CDR3 region: CASRLGPSGRLNPGELFF. CDR3 nucleotides: TGTGCCAGCAGATTGGGGCCTAGCGGGAGGTTAAACCCCGGGGAGCTGTTTTTT.